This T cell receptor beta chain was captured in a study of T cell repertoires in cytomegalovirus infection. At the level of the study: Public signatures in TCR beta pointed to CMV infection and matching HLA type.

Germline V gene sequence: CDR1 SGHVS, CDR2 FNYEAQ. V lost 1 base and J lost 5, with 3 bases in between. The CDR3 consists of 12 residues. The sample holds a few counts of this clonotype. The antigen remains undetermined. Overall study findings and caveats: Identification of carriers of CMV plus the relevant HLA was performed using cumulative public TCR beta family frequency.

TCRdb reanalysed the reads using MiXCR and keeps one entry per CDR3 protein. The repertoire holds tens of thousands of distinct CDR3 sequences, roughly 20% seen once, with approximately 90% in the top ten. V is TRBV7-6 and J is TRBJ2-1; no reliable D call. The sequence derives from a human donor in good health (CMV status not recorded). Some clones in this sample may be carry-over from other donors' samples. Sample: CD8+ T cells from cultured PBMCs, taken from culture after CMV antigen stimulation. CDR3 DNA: TGTGCCAGCAGCTTAGTTAACAATGAGCAGTTCTTC. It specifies CASSLVNNEQFF.